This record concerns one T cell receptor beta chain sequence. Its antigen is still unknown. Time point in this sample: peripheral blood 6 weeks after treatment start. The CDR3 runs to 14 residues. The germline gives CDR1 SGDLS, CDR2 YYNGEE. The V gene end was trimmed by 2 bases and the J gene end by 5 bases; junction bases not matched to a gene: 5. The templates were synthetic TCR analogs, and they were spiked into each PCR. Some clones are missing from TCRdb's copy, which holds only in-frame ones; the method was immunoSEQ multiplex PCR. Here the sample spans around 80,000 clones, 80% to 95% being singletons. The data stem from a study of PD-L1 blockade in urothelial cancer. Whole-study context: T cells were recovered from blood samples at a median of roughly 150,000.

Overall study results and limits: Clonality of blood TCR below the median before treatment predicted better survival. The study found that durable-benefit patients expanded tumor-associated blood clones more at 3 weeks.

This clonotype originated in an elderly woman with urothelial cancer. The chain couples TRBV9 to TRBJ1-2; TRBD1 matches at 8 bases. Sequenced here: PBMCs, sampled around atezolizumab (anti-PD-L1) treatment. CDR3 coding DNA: TGTGCCAGCAGCGTCGGACAGGGCTTGTATGGCTACACCTTC. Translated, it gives CASSVGQGLYGYTF.